This TCR beta chain is from a study of control samples from healthy donors and cancer patients. This clone was detected once. Sequencing was performed with immunoSEQ multiplex PCR; in TCRdb, only in-frame clones are kept and a portion is missing. The repertoire holds approximately 85,000 clones, roughly nine tenths seen once, with about 7.4% in the top ten. The CDR3 covers 14 residues. CDR1 is LGHDT and CDR2 is YNNKEL in the germline V gene (reference sequence). The V end was cut by 4 bases, the J end by 4 bases, with 10 bases between. The receptor comes from a woman aged 60-75 years in good health. Sequences were obtained from blood. The V and J genes are TRBV3-1 (or the pseudogene TRBV3-2) and TRBJ1-4, with D perhaps matching TRBD1 (6 bases). The CDR3: CASSPSGVNEKLFF. CDR3 DNA sequence: TGTGCCAGCAGCCCCTCAGGGGTTAATGAAAAACTGTTTTTT.